What follows describes a single T cell receptor (beta chain). Its target is not known. Sequenced by immunoSEQ multiplex PCR; TCRdb stores in-frame clones only, minus some. The data contain around 150,000 clones, around 95% of them seen just once; the ten biggest clones take up over 1%. The CDR3 has 18 residues. CDR1 is KGHDR, CDR2 SFDVKD, per germline. V shed 0 bases and J shed 1 base, with 12 bases lying between them. The entry originates in a study of T cell responses to AZD1222 COVID-19 vaccine. Overall study results and limits: Spike-specific TCR depth and breadth grew after two AZD1222 doses.

Sequencing was performed on peripheral blood, taken on day 0 of AZD1222 vaccination. This sequence originates from an adult in good health. This sequence joins TRBV24-1 and TRBJ1-6; D call uncertain. The CDR3 here is CATSDLNGSRSYNSPLHF. DNA for the CDR3: TGTGCCACCAGTGATTTGAATGGAAGTCGGTCCTATAATTCACCCCTCCACTTT.